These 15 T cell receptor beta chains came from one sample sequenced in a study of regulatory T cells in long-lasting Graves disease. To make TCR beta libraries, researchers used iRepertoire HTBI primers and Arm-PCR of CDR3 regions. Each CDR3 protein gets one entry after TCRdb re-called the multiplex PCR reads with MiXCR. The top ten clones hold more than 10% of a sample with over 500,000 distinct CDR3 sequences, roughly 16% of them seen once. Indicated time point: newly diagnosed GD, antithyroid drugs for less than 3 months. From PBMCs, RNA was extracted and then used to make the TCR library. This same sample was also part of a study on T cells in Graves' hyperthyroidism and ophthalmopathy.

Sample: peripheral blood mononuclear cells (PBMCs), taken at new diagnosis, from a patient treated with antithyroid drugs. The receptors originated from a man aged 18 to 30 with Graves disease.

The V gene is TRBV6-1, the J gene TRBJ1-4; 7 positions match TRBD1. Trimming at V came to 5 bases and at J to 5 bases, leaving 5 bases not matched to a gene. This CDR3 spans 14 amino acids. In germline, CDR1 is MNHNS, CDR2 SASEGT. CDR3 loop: CASSTGTENEKLFF. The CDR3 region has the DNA TGTGCCAGCAGTACTGGGACAGAGAATGAAAAACTGTTTTTT.

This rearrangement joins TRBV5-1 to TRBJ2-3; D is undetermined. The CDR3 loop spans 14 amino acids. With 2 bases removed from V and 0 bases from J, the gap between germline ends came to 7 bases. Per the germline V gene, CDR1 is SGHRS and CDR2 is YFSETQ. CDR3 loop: CASSFPTSTDTQYF. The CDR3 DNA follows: TGCGCCAGCAGCTTCCCAACTAGCACAGATACGCAGTATTTT. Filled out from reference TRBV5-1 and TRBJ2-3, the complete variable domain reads KAGVTQTPRYLIKTRGQQVTLSCSPISGHRSVSWYQQTPGQGLQFLFEYFSETQRNKGNFPGRFSGRQFSNSRSEMNVSTLELGDSALYLCASSFPTSTDTQYFGPGTRLTVL.

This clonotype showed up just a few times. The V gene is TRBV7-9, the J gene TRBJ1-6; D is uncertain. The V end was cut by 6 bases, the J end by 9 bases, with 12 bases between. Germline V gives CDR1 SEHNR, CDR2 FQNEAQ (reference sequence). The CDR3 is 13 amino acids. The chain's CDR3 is CASRTSEASPLHF. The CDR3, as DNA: TGTGCCAGCAGGACATCGGAGGCTTCACCCCTCCACTTT.

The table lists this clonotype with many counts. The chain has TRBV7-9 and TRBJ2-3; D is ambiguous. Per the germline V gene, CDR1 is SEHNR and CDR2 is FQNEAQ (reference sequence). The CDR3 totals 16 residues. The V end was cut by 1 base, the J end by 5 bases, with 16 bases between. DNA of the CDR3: TGTGCCAGCAGCTTAGTGGAACCCCCCATAGGAGATACGCAGTATTTT. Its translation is CASSLVEPPIGDTQYF.

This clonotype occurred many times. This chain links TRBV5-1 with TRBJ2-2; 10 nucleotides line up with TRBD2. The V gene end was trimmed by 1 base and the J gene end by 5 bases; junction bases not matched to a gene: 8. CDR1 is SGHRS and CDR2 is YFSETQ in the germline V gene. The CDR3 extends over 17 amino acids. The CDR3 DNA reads TGCGCCAGCAGCTTGAGACCCAGCGGGAGGGGAACCGGGGAGCTGTTTTTT. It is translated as CASSLRPSGRGTGELFF.

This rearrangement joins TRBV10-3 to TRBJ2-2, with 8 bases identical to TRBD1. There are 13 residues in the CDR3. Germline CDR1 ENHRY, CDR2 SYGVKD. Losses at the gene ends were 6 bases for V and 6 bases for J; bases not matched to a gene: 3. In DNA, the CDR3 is TGTGCCATCAGCCGACAGGGGCCCGGGGAGCTGTTTTTT. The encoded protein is CAISRQGPGELFF.

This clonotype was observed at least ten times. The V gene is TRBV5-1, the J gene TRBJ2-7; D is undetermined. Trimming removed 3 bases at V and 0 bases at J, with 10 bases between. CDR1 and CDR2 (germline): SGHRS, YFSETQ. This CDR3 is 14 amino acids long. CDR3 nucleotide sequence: TGCGCCAGCAGCTCCCCGGAGAGCTCCTACGAGCAGTACTTC. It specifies CASSSPESSYEQYF.

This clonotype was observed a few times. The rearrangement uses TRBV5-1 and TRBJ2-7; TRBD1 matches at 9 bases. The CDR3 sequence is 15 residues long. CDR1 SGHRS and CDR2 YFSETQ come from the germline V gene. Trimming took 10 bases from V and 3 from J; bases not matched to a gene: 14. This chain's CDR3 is CAEAEGPGQGYEQYF. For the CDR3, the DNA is TGCGCCGAAGCCGAGGGTCCGGGACAGGGCTACGAGCAGTACTTC.

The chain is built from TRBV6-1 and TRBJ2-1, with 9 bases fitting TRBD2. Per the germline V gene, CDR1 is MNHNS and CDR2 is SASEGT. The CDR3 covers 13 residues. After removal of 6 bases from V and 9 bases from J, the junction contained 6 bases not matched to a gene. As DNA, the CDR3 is TGTGCCAGCAGGCCTAGGCGGGAGGGTGAGCAGTTCTTC. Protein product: CASRPRREGEQFF.

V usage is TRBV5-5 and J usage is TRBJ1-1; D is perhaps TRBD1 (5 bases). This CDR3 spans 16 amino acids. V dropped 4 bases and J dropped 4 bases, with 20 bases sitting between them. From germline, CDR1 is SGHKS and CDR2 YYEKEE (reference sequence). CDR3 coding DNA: TGTGCCAGCAGCAAGTCCGGGACTTTTGAGGGCACTGAAGCTTTCTTT. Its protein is CASSKSGTFEGTEAFF.

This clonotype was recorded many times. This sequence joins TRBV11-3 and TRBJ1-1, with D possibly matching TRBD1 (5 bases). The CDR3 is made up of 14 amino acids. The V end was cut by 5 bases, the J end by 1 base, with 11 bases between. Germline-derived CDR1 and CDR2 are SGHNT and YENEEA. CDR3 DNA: TGTGCCAGCAGCCCCTCAGGGAAGAACACTGAAGCTTTCTTT. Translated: CASSPSGKNTEAFF.

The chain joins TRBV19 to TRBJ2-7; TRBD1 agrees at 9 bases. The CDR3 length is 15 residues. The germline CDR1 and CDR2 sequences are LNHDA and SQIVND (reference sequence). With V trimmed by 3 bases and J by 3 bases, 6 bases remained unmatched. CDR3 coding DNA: TGTGCCAGTAGTATGAACAGGGGGCCTCTCTACGAGCAGTACTTC. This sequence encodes CASSMNRGPLYEQYF.

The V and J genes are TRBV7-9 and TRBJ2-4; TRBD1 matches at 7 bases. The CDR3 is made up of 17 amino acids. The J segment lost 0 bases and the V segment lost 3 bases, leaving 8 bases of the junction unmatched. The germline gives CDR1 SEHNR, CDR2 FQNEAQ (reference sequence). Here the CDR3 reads CASSLIQGMLAKNIQYF. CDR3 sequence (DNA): TGTGCCAGCAGCTTGATACAGGGGATGTTAGCCAAAAACATTCAGTACTTC. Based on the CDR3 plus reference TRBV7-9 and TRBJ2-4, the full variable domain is DTGVSQNPRHKITKRGQNVTFRCDPISEHNRLYWYRQTLGQGPEFLTYFQNEAQLEKSRLLSDRFSAERPKGSFSTLEIQRTEQGDSAMYLCASSLIQGMLAKNIQYFGAGTRLSVL.

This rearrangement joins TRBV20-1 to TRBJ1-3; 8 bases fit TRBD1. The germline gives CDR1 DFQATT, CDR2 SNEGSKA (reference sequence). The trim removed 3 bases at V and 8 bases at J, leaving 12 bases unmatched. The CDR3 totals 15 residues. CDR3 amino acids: CSASSWGQEADTIYF. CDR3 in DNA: TGCAGTGCTAGTTCTTGGGGACAGGAGGCTGACACCATATATTTT.

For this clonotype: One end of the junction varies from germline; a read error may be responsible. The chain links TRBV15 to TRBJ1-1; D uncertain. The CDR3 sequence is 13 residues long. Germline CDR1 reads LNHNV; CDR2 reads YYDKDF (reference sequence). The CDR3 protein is CATSVVGRTEALF. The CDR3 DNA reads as TGTGCCACCAGCGTGGTAGGGCGGACTGAAGCTCTCTTT.